The T cell receptor (beta chain) described here comes from a study of blood T cell repertoires in COVID-19. Study-level background: COVID-19 samples, acute and convalescent, were from the United States, Italy and Spain.

Authors' methods: Reference gene primer amplification gave nucleated cell count estimates. Sequenced by immunoSEQ multiplex PCR; TCRdb stores in-frame clones only, minus some. V and J calls and clone size are as listed in that table; D and trimming were resolved from the DNA. The profile shows some 220,000 clones, more than 65% of them singletons. Sequenced sample: peripheral blood. This TCR was recovered from a man aged 50 to 59 with active or convalescent COVID-19.

CDR3 nucleotides: TGTGCCAGCTCTCCCCAGGTGAACACTGAAGCTTTCTTT. Translating gives CASSPQVNTEAFF. The chain recombines TRBV18 with TRBJ1-1; D unclear. Germline CDR1 reads KGHSH; CDR2 reads LQKENI. The CDR3 runs to 13 residues. With 6 bases removed from V and 0 bases from J, the gap between germline ends came to 8 bases.